The clone carrying this TCR beta chain was seen at least ten times. This record comes from a study of T-cell reconstitution after alpha-beta-depleted transplantation in children. CDR3 size: 19 residues. Germline V CDR1 and CDR2: LNHDA, SQIVND (reference sequence). V lost 2 bases and J lost 0, with 17 bases in between. Unique molecular identifiers were incorporated when the TCRbeta library was constructed. TCRdb re-derived calls from the PCR reads in MiXCR, one entry per CDR3 protein. The sample records 600,000 to 700,000 distinct CDR3 sequences, over 15% being singletons. The genes are TRBV19 and TRBJ2-6, with D possibly being TRBD1 (6 bases). Here the sequenced sample was PBMCs from the stem cell graft donor, taken from the stem cell graft. The receptor's source is a human donor who donated a stem cell graft to a child with acute myeloid leukemia. The CDR3 reads CASSIIRQATSSGANVLTF. The CDR3 bases are TGTGCCAGTAGTATAATCCGACAGGCTACCTCCTCTGGGGCCAACGTCCTGACTTTC.